A selection of T cell receptor beta chains follows, all from one sample in a study of cytomegalovirus exposure and HLA in healthy donors. The data were produced by immunoSEQ multiplex PCR, yet TCRdb's version contains in-frame clones alone and is incomplete. The sample has roughly 120,000 clones; 50% to 65% are singletons. The sequencing sample was made of PBMCs. These receptors were obtained from a woman in her thirties or forties in good health and CMV-seropositive. Both conserved end residues are part of each CDR3. The D gene is left open where the match is weak. Size tells how often a clone was seen (once, few, many) or the class of an expanded clone, and some rows leave it out.

v_gene	j_gene	abundance	d_gene	CDR3aa	CDR3nt
TRBV6-4	TRBJ2-1	-	TRBD1	CASSEQQGGYNEQFF	TGTGCCAGCAGTGAACAACAGGGGGGCTACAATGAGCAGTTCTTC
TRBV2	TRBJ2-1	once	-	CASSETTLDNNEQFF	TGTGCCAGCAGTGAGACTACCCTGGATAACAATGAGCAGTTCTTC
TRBV15	TRBJ1-2	-	-	CATSRDKQSVGYTF	TGTGCCACCAGCAGAGATAAACAGAGTGTTGGCTACACCTTC
TRBV29-1	TRBJ2-1	-	-	CSAAPGAPNEQFF	TGCAGCGCGGCCCCGGGAGCACCGAATGAGCAGTTCTTC
TRBV2	TRBJ1-3	-	-	CASNLDGSSGNTIYF	TGTGCCAGCAATCTGGACGGGAGCTCTGGAAACACCATATATTTT
TRBV5-4	TRBJ2-1	few	TRBD2	CASSEAGNEQFF	TGTGCCAGCAGCGAAGCGGGAAATGAGCAGTTCTTC
TRBV7-9	TRBJ2-2	-	TRBD2	CSSSLALIGTSGKTGELFF	TGTTCCAGCAGCTTAGCGCTTATTGGGACTAGCGGGAAGACCGGGGAGCTGTTTTTT
TRBV6-1	TRBJ2-7	-	-	CASSELSLISYEQYF	TGTGCCAGCAGTGAATTGTCCCTTATTAGCTACGAGCAGTACTTC
TRBV9	TRBJ2-3	-	-	CASSVEVGSTDTQYF	TGTGCCAGCAGCGTAGAGGTCGGGAGCACAGATACGCAGTATTTT
TRBV28	TRBJ2-1	few	-	CASSSGDEQFF	TGTGCCAGCAGTTCCGGTGATGAGCAGTTCTTC
TRBV6-5	TRBJ1-2	few	-	CASSYGPKGDYGYTF	TGTGCCAGCAGTTATGGCCCTAAGGGGGACTATGGCTACACCTTC
TRBV6-5	TRBJ2-1	few	-	CASSYSSVFSYNEQFF	TGTGCCAGCAGTTACTCGTCTGTTTTCTCCTACAATGAGCAGTTCTTC
TRBV7-2	TRBJ2-7	-	-	CASSLTGTYEQYF	TGTGCCAGCAGCTTGACAGGCACCTACGAGCAGTACTTC
TRBV5-1	TRBJ2-1	-	TRBD2	CASSLVISGRDNEQFF	TGCGCCAGCAGCTTGGTGATTAGCGGGAGGGACAATGAGCAGTTCTTC
TRBV19	TRBJ2-1	-	-	CASSETGGAYNEQFF	TGTGCCAGTAGTGAAACAGGAGGGGCCTACAATGAGCAGTTCTTC
TRBV6-1	TRBJ2-1	-	-	CASSESAEAHDEQFF	TGTGCCAGCAGTGAATCGGCGGAGGCGCACGATGAGCAGTTCTTC
TRBV5-6	TRBJ2-1	-	-	CASSLRTDYNEQFF	TGTGCCAGCAGCCTTCGGACTGATTACAATGAGCAGTTCTTC
TRBV9	TRBJ2-2	-	-	CASSVGPVTYTGELFF	TGTGCCAGCAGCGTTGGGCCAGTTACATACACCGGGGAGCTGTTTTTT
TRBV27	TRBJ1-5	-	-	CASSIEYSNQPQHF	TGTGCCAGCAGTATCGAGTATAGCAATCAGCCCCAGCATTTT
TRBV6-6	TRBJ2-1	-	-	CASTDSSVSEQFF	TGTGCCAGCACCGACTCTAGCGTGAGTGAGCAGTTCTTC
TRBV7-2	TRBJ2-7	few	TRBD2	CASSLPSGSYEQYF	TGTGCCAGCAGCTTACCTAGCGGCTCCTACGAGCAGTACTTC
TRBV6-6	TRBJ2-3	-	TRBD2	CASSYAGGSWDTQYF	TGTGCCAGCAGTTACGCGGGAGGGTCATGGGATACGCAGTATTTT
TRBV28	TRBJ2-3	few	-	CASSYLQGTDTQYF	TGTGCCAGCAGCTACCTCCAGGGGACAGATACGCAGTATTTT
TRBV5-4	TRBJ2-5	-	TRBD2	CASSLVLAGSEETQYF	TGTGCCAGCAGCTTGGTGTTAGCGGGTTCGGAAGAGACCCAGTACTTC
TRBV7-3	TRBJ2-3	-	TRBD2	CASSSDSGRAIILDADTQYF	TGTGCCAGCAGCTCCGATAGCGGGAGGGCCATTATTTTAGATGCAGATACGCAGTATTTT
TRBV29-1	TRBJ1-2	-	TRBD1	CSVNDRGRDGYTF	TGCAGCGTCAATGACAGGGGGAGAGATGGCTACACCTTC
TRBV9	TRBJ1-1	-	-	CASSVDRNTEAFF	TGTGCCAGCAGCGTAGACAGGAACACTGAAGCTTTCTTT
TRBV7-9	TRBJ1-3	-	-	CASSFYGNTIYF	TGTGCCAGCAGCTTCTACGGAAACACCATATATTTT
TRBV6-5	TRBJ2-7	-	-	CASTEDGTYEQYF	TGTGCCAGCACCGAGGATGGAACCTACGAGCAGTACTTC
TRBV19	TRBJ1-3	-	-	CASTWTAGNTIYF	TGTGCCAGTACTTGGACAGCTGGAAACACCATATATTTT
TRBV5-6	TRBJ2-7	-	-	CASSLAGYYEQYF	TGTGCCAGCAGCTTGGCCGGTTACTACGAGCAGTACTTC